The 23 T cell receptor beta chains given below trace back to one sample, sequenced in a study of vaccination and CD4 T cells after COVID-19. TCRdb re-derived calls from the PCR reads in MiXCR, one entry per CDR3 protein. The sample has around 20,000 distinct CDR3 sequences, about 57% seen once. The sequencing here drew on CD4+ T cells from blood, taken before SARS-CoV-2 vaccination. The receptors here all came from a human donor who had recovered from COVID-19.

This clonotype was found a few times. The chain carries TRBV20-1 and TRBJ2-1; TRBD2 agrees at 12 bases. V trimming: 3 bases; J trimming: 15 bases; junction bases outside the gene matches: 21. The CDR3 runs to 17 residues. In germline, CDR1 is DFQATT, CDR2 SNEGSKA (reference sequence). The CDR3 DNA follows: TGCAGTGCTAGGACTAGCGGGAGAGCCTCCGACGAAATGAGAGCGTTCTTC. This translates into CSARTSGRASDEMRAFF.

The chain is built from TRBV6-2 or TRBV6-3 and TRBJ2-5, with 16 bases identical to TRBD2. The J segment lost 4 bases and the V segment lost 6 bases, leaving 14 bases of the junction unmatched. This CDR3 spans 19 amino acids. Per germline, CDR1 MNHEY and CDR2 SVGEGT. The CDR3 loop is CASRPGLAGGPRVGETQYF. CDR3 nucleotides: TGTGCCAGCAGACCGGGACTAGCGGGAGGGCCGCGGGTTGGAGAGACCCAGTACTTC.

The CDR3: CASSYHNPGESTEAFF. The DNA of the CDR3 is TGTGCCAGCAGTTACCACAACCCGGGGGAAAGCACTGAAGCTTTCTTT. The chain has TRBV6-5 and TRBJ1-1; TRBD1 is a possible D gene (5 bases). This CDR3 region has 16 residues. CDR1 is MNHEY, CDR2 SVGAGI, per germline. V lost 2 bases and J 4 bases, leaving 17 bases between the germline ends.

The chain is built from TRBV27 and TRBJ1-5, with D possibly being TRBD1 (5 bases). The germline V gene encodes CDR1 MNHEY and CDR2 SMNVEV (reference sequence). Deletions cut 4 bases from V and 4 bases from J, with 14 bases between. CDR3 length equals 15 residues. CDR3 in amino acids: CASSSLGGGNQPQHF. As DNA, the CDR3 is TGTGCCAGCAGTTCCCTCGGGGGAGGGAATCAGCCCCAGCATTTT.

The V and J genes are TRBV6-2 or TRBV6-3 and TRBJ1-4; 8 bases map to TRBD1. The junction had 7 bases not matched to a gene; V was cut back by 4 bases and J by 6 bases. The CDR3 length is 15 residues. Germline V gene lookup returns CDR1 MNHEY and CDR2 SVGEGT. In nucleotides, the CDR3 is TGTGCCAGCAGTTCCACGGACAGGGATGATGAAAAACTGTTTTTT. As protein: CASSSTDRDDEKLFF.

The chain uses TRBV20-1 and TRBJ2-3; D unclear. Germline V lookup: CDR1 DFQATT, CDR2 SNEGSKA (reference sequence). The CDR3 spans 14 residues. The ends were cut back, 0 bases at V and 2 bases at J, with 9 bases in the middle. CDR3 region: CSARDSRVTDTQYF. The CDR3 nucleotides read TGCAGTGCTAGAGACTCTAGGGTCACAGATACGCAGTATTTT.

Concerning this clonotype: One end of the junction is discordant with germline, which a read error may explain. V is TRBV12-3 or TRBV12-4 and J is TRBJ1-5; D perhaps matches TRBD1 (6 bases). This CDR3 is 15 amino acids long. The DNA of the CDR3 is TGCGCCAGCAGCCGAACAGGGAGTACCAATCAGCCCCAGCATTTT. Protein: CASSRTGSTNQPQHF.

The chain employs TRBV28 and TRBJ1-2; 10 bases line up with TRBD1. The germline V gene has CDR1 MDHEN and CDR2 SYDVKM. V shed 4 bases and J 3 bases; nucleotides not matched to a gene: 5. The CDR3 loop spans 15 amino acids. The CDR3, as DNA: TGTGCCAGCAGTTACGCCGGGACAGGGGACTATGGCTACACCTTC. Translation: CASSYAGTGDYGYTF.

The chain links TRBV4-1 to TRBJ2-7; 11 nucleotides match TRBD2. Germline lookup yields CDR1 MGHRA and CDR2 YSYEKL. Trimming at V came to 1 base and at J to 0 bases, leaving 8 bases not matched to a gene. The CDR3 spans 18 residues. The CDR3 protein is CASSQGRLAGKSSYEQYF. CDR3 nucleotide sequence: TGCGCCAGCAGCCAAGGGAGACTAGCGGGAAAATCCTCCTACGAGCAGTACTTC.

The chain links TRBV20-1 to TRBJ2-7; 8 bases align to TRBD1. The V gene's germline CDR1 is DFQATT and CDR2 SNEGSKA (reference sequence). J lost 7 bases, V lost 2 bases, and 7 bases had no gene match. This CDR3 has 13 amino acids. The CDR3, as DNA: TGCAGTGCTAGAAGTCAGGGGGCGGGAGAGCAGTACTTC. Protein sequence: CSARSQGAGEQYF.

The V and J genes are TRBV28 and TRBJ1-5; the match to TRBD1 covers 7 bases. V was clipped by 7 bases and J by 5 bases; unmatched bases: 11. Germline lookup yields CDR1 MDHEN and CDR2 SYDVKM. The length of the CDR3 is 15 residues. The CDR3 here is CASKMEDRRHQPQHF. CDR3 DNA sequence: TGTGCCAGCAAAATGGAGGACAGGAGGCATCAGCCCCAGCATTTT.

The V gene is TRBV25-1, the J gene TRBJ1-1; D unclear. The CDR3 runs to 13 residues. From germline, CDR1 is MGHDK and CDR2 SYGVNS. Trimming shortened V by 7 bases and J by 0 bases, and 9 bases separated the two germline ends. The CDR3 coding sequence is TGTGCCAGCATAAACACAGTGAACACTGAAGCTTTCTTT. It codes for CASINTVNTEAFF.

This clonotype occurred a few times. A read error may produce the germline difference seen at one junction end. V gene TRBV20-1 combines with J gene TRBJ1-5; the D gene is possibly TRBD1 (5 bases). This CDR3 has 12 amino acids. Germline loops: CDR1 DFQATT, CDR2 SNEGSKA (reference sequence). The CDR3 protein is CSAGDRSQPQHF. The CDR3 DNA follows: TGCAGTGCTGGAGACAGATCCCAGCCCCAGCATTTT.

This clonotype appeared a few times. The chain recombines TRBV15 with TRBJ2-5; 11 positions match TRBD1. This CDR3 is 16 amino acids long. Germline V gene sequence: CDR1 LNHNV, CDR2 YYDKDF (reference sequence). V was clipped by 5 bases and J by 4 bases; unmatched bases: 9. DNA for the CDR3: TGTGCCACCAGCTCCCACCGAGGGACAGGGGGAGAGACCCAGTACTTC. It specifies CATSSHRGTGGETQYF. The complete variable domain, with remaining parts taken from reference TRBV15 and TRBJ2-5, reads DAMVIQNPRYQVTQFGKPVTLSCSQTLNHNVMYWYQQKSSQAPKLLFHYYDKDFNNEADTPDNFQSRRPNTSFCFLDIRSPGLGDTAMYLCATSSHRGTGGETQYFGPGTRLLVL.

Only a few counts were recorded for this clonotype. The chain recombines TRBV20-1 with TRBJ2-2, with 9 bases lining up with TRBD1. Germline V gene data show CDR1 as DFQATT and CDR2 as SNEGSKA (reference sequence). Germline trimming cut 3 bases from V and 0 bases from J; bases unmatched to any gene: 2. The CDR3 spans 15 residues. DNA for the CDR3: TGCAGTGCTAGTAACAGGGGGCCGAACACCGGGGAGCTGTTTTTT. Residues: CSASNRGPNTGELFF.

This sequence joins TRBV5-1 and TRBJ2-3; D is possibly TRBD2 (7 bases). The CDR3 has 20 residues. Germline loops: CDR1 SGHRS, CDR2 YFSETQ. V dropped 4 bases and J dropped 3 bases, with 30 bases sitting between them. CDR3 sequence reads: CASSLLGDTTGRECTDTQYF. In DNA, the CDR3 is TGCGCCAGCAGCCTATTGGGCGACACTACAGGGAGGGAGTGTACAGATACGCAGTATTTT.

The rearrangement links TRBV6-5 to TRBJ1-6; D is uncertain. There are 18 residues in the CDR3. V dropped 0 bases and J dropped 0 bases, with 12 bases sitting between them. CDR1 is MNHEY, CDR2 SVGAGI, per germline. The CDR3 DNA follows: TGTGCCAGCAGTTACTCGGCAGCCGTGAGCTCCTATAATTCACCCCTCCACTTT. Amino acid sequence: CASSYSAAVSSYNSPLHF.

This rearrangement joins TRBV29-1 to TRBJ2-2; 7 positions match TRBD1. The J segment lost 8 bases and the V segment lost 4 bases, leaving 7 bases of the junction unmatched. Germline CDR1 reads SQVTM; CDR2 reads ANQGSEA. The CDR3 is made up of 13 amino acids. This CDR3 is CSVVDRRVGELFF. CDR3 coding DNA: TGCAGCGTTGTGGACAGGCGGGTTGGGGAGCTGTTTTTT.

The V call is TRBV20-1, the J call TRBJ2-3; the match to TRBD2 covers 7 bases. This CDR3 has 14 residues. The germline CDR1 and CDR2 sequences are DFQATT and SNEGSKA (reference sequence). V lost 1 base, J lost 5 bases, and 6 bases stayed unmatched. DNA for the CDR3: TGCAGTGCTAGAGGGACTAGTTCGAAAGATACGCAGTATTTT. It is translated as CSARGTSSKDTQYF.

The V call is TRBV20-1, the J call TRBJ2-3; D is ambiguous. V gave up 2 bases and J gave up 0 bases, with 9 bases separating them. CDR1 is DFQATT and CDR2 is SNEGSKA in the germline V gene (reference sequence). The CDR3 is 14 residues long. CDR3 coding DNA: TGCAGTGCTAGAACCGACACCAGCACAGATACGCAGTATTTT. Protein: CSARTDTSTDTQYF.

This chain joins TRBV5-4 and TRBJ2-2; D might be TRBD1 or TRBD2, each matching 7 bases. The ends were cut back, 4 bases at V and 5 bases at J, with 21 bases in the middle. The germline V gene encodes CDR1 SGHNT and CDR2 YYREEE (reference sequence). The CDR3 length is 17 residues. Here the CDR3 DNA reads TGTGCCAGCAGCCACGCCAGGGGGGGACAGTCAACCGGGGAGCTGTTTTTT. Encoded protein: CASSHARGGQSTGELFF.

CDR3 residues: CASSLEGALLRPSEQYF. The DNA for the CDR3 is TGTGCCAGCAGCTTAGAAGGGGCTCTCCTCCGCCCCTCCGAGCAGTACTTC. The rearrangement links TRBV11-2 to TRBJ2-7, with D possibly TRBD1 on 5 matching bases. Germline lookup yields CDR1 SGHAT and CDR2 FQNNGV. This CDR3 comprises 17 residues. Trimming took 0 bases from V and 6 from J, leaving 21 bases between them.

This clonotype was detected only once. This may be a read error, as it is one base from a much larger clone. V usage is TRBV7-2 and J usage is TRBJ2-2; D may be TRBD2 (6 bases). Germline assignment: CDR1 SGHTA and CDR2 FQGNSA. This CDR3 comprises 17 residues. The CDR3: CASRHGRRGANTGEPFF. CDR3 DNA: TGTGCCAGCAGGCACGGTAGGCGGGGCGCGAACACCGGGGAGCCGTTTTTT.